The next 29 T cell receptor beta chains were all read from a single sample in a study of cytomegalovirus exposure and HLA in healthy donors. Both 60 Vbeta primers and 13 Jbeta primers went into the PCR. The method was immunoSEQ multiplex PCR; TCRdb's version includes in-frame clones alone and lacks a portion of them. The sample yields roughly 100,000 clones, 71% seen once. Specimen: PBMCs. These receptor sequences come from a female donor in good health and CMV-seronegative.

The V call is TRBV28, the J call TRBJ2-1; 8 positions agree with TRBD2. The CDR3 is 16 residues long. The trim removed 10 bases at V and 9 bases at J, leaving 20 bases unmatched. Germline CDR1 is MDHEN and CDR2 is SYDVKM. CDR3 residues: CATGPGGALGLTEQFF. CDR3 sequence (DNA): TGTGCCACTGGGCCCGGGGGGGCCCTAGGTCTCACTGAGCAGTTCTTC.

Note on this clone: Other DNA sequences from this sample encode an identical CDR3 as well. The gene calls are TRBV4-1 and TRBJ2-7; D is perhaps TRBD2 (6 bases). Germline V gene data show CDR1 as MGHRA and CDR2 as YSYEKL. Between the trimmed V and J ends, which lost 1 base and 0 bases, there was a span of 10 bases. The CDR3 length is 15 residues. The CDR3 protein is CASSQGAGGSYEQYF. The CDR3 bases are TGCGCCAGCAGCCAAGGGGCCGGGGGCTCCTACGAGCAGTACTTC.

The chain carries TRBV28 and TRBJ2-3; 9 bases agree with TRBD1. CDR1 and CDR2 (germline): MDHEN, SYDVKM. This CDR3 has 14 amino acids. V trimming: 7 bases; J trimming: 3 bases; junction bases outside the gene matches: 5. The CDR3 loop is CASTLGQGTDTQYF. CDR3 nucleotide sequence: TGTGCCAGCACCCTAGGACAGGGGACAGATACGCAGTATTTT.

The chain is built from TRBV6-6 and TRBJ2-7; TRBD2 agrees at 11 bases. J was trimmed by 9 bases and V by 2 bases; bases with no gene match: 12. This CDR3 region has 16 residues. In germline, CDR1 is MNHNY, CDR2 SVGAGI (reference sequence). The CDR3 loop reads CASSYIARLAGSGQYF. In DNA, the CDR3 is TGTGCCAGCAGTTACATCGCCCGACTAGCGGGATCGGGGCAGTACTTC.

V is TRBV6-6 and J is TRBJ2-4, with 7 bases matching TRBD2. Germline CDR1 is MNHNY and CDR2 is SVGAGI (reference sequence). The CDR3 covers 15 residues. Trimming at V came to 2 bases and at J to 7 bases, leaving 8 bases not matched to a gene. CDR3 sequence reads: CASSYLTSLGNIQYF. In DNA form, the CDR3 reads TGTGCCAGCAGTTACCTGACTAGCTTGGGGAACATTCAGTACTTC.

The rearrangement links TRBV28 to TRBJ1-5, with a tentative D call TRBD1 (6 bases). The germline V and J ends were trimmed by 10 bases and 3 bases, with 28 bases remaining between them. This CDR3 has 18 amino acids. Germline V gene sequence: CDR1 MDHEN, CDR2 SYDVKM. As DNA, the CDR3 is TGTGCCACCGCCCAACCCGAGGAGGGAGGGGGGCTCAATCAGCCCCAGCATTTT. Translation gives CATAQPEEGGGLNQPQHF.

This clone has just one count. The chain is built from TRBV28 and TRBJ2-1; D unresolved. CDR3 length equals 12 residues. Trimming removed 7 bases at V and 5 bases at J, with 9 bases between. Germline V gene data show CDR1 as MDHEN and CDR2 as SYDVKM. The chain's CDR3 is CASTRSNNEQFF. CDR3 nucleotides: TGTGCCAGCACTCGTAGCAACAATGAGCAGTTCTTC.

This sequence joins TRBV7-8 and TRBJ2-2, with 11 nucleotides matching TRBD2. After removal of 5 bases from V and 6 bases from J, the junction contained 5 bases not matched to a gene. Germline CDR1 and CDR2: SGHVS and FQNEAQ. The length of the CDR3 is 15 residues. CDR3 coding DNA: TGTGCCAGCAGCCGACTAGCGGGAAAAGCCGGGGAGCTGTTTTTT. It yields the protein CASSRLAGKAGELFF.

The gene calls are TRBV11-2 and TRBJ1-2; a weak D match, TRBD1 (5 bases). V lost 3 bases to trimming and J lost 8 bases, with 13 bases between them. In germline, CDR1 is SGHAT, CDR2 FQNNGV. This CDR3 is built from 13 residues. The CDR3 protein is CASSFGGVGGYTF. CDR3 DNA: TGTGCCAGCAGCTTTGGGGGGGTTGGGGGCTACACCTTC.

The chain recombines TRBV5-6 with TRBJ1-6, with TRBD1 identical over 8 bases. V was clipped by 3 bases and J by 6 bases; unmatched bases: 2. The CDR3 spans 14 residues. The germline CDR1 and CDR2 sequences are SGHDT and YYEEEE. CDR3 sequence (DNA): TGTGCCAGCAGCTCAGACAGGGGTAATTCACCCCTCCACTTT. It codes for CASSSDRGNSPLHF.

The V call is TRBV7-6, the J call TRBJ2-1; D perhaps matches TRBD2 (6 bases). Germline CDR1 reads SGHVS; CDR2 reads FNYEAQ. This CDR3 comprises 14 residues. V was clipped by 5 bases and J by 5 bases, with 13 bases between them. The CDR3, as DNA: TGTGCCAGCAGCCTGCGACTAGTAGACAATGAGCAGTTCTTC. Protein sequence: CASSLRLVDNEQFF.

The chain links TRBV27 to TRBJ1-5; TRBD1 is a possible D gene (6 bases). The CDR3 spans 16 residues. Trimming cost V 0 bases and J 7 bases, with 16 bases left between them. Germline CDR1 is MNHEY and CDR2 is SMNVEV (reference sequence). The CDR3, as DNA: TGTGCCAGCAGTTTATCGTCTTGGGGGCAAGACCAGCCCCAGCATTTT. The encoded protein is CASSLSSWGQDQPQHF.

The genes are TRBV30 and TRBJ1-5; 8 bases match TRBD1. Germline values: CDR1 GTSNPN, CDR2 SVGIG (reference sequence). With V trimmed by 5 bases and J by 6 bases, 6 bases remained unmatched. This CDR3 comprises 13 residues. The CDR3 here is CAWGQGRSQPQHF. The CDR3 nucleotides are TGTGCCTGGGGACAGGGTCGGTCTCAGCCCCAGCATTTT.

The rearrangement links TRBV16 to TRBJ1-2; D is perhaps TRBD1 (5 bases). This CDR3 spans 13 amino acids. Trimming left V 0 bases short and J 7 bases short, with 9 bases between. Looked up from germline, CDR1 is KGHSY and CDR2 is FQNENV. CDR3 in DNA: TGTGCCAGCAGCCAATCGTCAGGGTCTGGCTACACCTTC. Protein: CASSQSSGSGYTF.

This clone occurred a few times. V gene TRBV29-1 combines with J gene TRBJ2-7; tentative D call: TRBD1 (6 bases). The V end lost 6 bases, the J end lost 6 bases, and 18 bases lay between the germline ends. The CDR3 runs to 13 residues. CDR1 is SQVTM and CDR2 is ANQGSEA in the germline V gene. The CDR3 here is CSVYRQGSTEQYF. The CDR3 nucleotides are TGCAGCGTCTACCGCCAGGGGTCGACCGAGCAGTACTTC.

The chain joins TRBV29-1 to TRBJ1-1; D is possibly TRBD1 (6 bases). Germline V CDR1 and CDR2: SQVTM, ANQGSEA. The CDR3 length is 13 residues. The V and J ends lost 4 bases and 4 bases respectively, with 13 bases between them. In nucleotides, the CDR3 is TGCAGCGTTGTATGGCAGGGGAGCACTGAAGCTTTCTTT. The encoded protein is CSVVWQGSTEAFF.

This sequence joins TRBV11-2 and TRBJ2-1; 14 bases align to TRBD2. Germline V gene lookup returns CDR1 SGHAT and CDR2 FQNNGV. J lost 0 bases, V lost 2 bases, and 6 bases had no gene match. The CDR3 has 19 residues. The CDR3 DNA reads TGTGCCAGCAGCTTAATCTGGACTAGCGGGGGGAGCTCCTACAATGAGCAGTTCTTC. This gives the protein CASSLIWTSGGSSYNEQFF.

The rearrangement joins TRBV7-2 to TRBJ2-1; 11 bases map to TRBD1. The CDR3 sequence is 15 residues long. V shed 5 bases, J shed 9 bases, and the junction held 9 bases outside the gene matches. Germline V CDR1 and CDR2: SGHTA, FQGNSA. The CDR3 here is CASSPGQGAFFEQFF. The CDR3 DNA is TGTGCCAGCAGCCCTGGACAGGGGGCGTTTTTTGAGCAGTTCTTC.

This sequence joins TRBV29-1 and TRBJ2-7, with a possible D match to TRBD2 (6 bases). The CDR3 consists of 14 residues. The ends were cut back, 4 bases at V and 2 bases at J, with 15 bases in the middle. Germline values: CDR1 SQVTM, CDR2 ANQGSEA. CDR3 nucleotides: TGCAGCGTTGCGCGCAGGGAGGCTACCTACGAGCAGTACTTC. Amino acid sequence: CSVARREATYEQYF.

The chain uses TRBV6-5 and TRBJ1-4, with 7 bases that match TRBD1. The V and J ends lost 4 bases and 10 bases, in that order; junction bases with no gene match: 3. CDR3 length: 12 amino acids. The V gene's germline CDR1 is MNHEY and CDR2 SVGAGI. The CDR3 DNA reads as TGTGCCAGCAGTTTCCAGGGGGGAAAACTGTTTTTT. Its translation: CASSFQGGKLFF.

The rearrangement links TRBV29-1 to TRBJ2-5; 10 nucleotides align to TRBD2. After removal of 0 bases from V and 5 bases from J, the junction contained 9 bases not matched to a gene. The CDR3 has 16 amino acids. Germline loops: CDR1 SQVTM, CDR2 ANQGSEA. The CDR3 DNA reads TGCAGCGTTGAAGATCCCTTAGCGGGAGGTGGGGAGACCCAGTACTTC. It codes for CSVEDPLAGGGETQYF.

The chain uses TRBV12-1 and TRBJ2-5; the table's TRBD1 call for D was not verified on the DNA. TRBV12-1 is designated a pseudogene. The CDR3 totals 13 residues. The CDR3 here is CASPQGAPETQYF. The CDR3 DNA is TGTGCCAGCCCACAGGGCGCACCGGAGACCCAGTACTTC.

The rearrangement links TRBV5-1 to TRBJ1-4; 8 positions match TRBD1. Germline V gene data show CDR1 as SGHRS and CDR2 as YFSETQ. V lost 2 bases and J lost 10; bases outside the gene matches: 7. The CDR3 totals 14 residues. In DNA, the CDR3 is TGCGCCAGCAGCTTTCTACAGGGGGAGGGAAAACTGTTTTTT. Its protein product is CASSFLQGEGKLFF. The whole variable domain, filled in from reference TRBV5-1 and TRBJ1-4, reads KAGVTQTPRYLIKTRGQQVTLSCSPISGHRSVSWYQQTPGQGLQFLFEYFSETQRNKGNFPGRFSGRQFSNSRSEMNVSTLELGDSALYLCASSFLQGEGKLFFGSGTQLSVL.

This clone turned up a few times. The chain couples TRBV18 to TRBJ2-2; 7 bases match TRBD1. This CDR3 has 14 amino acids. CDR1 and CDR2 (germline): KGHSH, LQKENI. V lost 3 bases, J lost 4 bases, and 2 bases stayed unmatched. The CDR3 spells CASSPDRSTGELFF. The CDR3 nucleotides are TGTGCCAGCTCACCGGACAGGAGCACCGGGGAGCTGTTTTTT.

The chain combines TRBV28 with TRBJ2-7; 10 bases line up with TRBD1. This CDR3 contains 14 residues. Germline CDR1 is MDHEN and CDR2 is SYDVKM. The V and J ends lost 8 bases and 1 base, in that order; junction bases with no gene match: 5. The CDR3 spells CASWRQGASYEQYF. As DNA, the CDR3 is TGTGCCAGCTGGAGACAGGGGGCATCCTACGAGCAGTACTTC.

The chain employs TRBV4-1 and TRBJ2-7, with 7 positions matching TRBD1. V trimming: 1 base; J trimming: 3 bases; junction bases outside the gene matches: 9. The CDR3 sequence is 16 residues long. Looked up from germline, CDR1 is MGHRA and CDR2 is YSYEKL. CDR3 protein: CASSQARQGVIYEQYF. As DNA, the CDR3 is TGCGCCAGCAGCCAAGCCAGACAGGGCGTTATCTACGAGCAGTACTTC.

The chain has TRBV27 and TRBJ2-5; D perhaps matches TRBD2 (5 bases). In germline, CDR1 is MNHEY, CDR2 SMNVEV (reference sequence). The CDR3 is 14 residues long. V lost 3 bases and J 8 bases, leaving 16 bases between the germline ends. In DNA, the CDR3 is TGTGCCAGCAGTTTGACTACGCCGTCGAACACCCAGTACTTC. Encoded protein: CASSLTTPSNTQYF.

This clone was picked up a small number of times. This chain joins TRBV21-1 and TRBJ2-1; the DNA was not compared with TRBD2, the D call given in the table. TRBV21-1 is assigned pseudogene status. The CDR3 spans 14 residues. DNA for the CDR3: TGTGCCAGCAGCAAACGGGGGGCCTACAATGAGCAGTTCTTC. It encodes CASSKRGAYNEQFF.

The chain employs TRBV28 and TRBJ2-7, with 13 bases lining up with TRBD2. Germline CDR1 is MDHEN and CDR2 is SYDVKM. V lost 0 bases and J lost 7; bases outside the gene matches: 9. The CDR3 length is 17 residues. DNA of the CDR3: TGTGCCAGCAGTTTATGGGAACTAGCGGGAGGGCCGGGGGAGCAGTACTTC. It specifies CASSLWELAGGPGEQYF.